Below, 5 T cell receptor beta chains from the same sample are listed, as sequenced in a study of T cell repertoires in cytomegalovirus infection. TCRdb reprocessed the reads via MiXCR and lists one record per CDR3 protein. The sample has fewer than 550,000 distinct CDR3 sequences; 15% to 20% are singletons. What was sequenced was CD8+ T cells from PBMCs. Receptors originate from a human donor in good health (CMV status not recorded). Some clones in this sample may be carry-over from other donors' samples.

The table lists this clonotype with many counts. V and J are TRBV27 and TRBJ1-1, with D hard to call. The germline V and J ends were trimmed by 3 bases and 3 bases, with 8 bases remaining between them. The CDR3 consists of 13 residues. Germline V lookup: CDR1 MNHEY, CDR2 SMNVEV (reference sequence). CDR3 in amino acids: CASSFGQYTEAFF. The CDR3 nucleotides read TGTGCCAGCAGTTTTGGGCAGTACACTGAAGCTTTCTTT.

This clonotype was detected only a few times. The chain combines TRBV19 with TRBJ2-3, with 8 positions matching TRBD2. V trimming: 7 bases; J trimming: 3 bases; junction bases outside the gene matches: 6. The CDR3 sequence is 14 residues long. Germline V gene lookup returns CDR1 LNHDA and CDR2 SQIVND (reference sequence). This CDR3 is CASKSGSRTDTQYF. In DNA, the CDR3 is TGTGCCAGTAAGAGCGGGAGTAGGACAGATACGCAGTATTTT.

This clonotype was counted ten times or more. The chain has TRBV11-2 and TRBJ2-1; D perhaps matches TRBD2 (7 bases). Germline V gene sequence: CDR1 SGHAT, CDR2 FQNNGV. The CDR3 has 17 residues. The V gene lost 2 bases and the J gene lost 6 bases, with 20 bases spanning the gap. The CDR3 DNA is TGTGCCAGCAGCTTATGGGACCAAGGGGGAGGGGGCAATGAGCAGTTCTTC. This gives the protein CASSLWDQGGGGNEQFF. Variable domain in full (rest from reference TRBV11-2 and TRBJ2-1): EAGVAQSPRYKIIEKRQSVAFWCNPISGHATLYWYQQILGQGPKLLIQFQNNGVVDDSQLPKDRFSAERLKGVDSTLKIQPAKLEDSAVYLCASSLWDQGGGGNEQFFGPGTRLTVL.

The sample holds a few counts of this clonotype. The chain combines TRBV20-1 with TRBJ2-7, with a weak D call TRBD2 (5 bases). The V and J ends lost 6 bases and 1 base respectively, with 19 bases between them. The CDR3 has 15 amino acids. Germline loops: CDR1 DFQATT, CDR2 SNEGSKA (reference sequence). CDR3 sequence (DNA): TGCAGTGCCAGGATTCACGAACTAGATTCCTACGAGCAGTACTTC. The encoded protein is CSARIHELDSYEQYF.

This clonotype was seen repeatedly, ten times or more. The CDR3 DNA reads TGTGCCAGCAGCTTGAGGAGTGACATTACTCCACCCCTCCACTTT. Its translation is CASSLRSDITPPLHF. V gene TRBV5-6 combines with J gene TRBJ1-6; D is uncertain. Germline V gene sequence: CDR1 SGHDT, CDR2 YYEEEE. The CDR3 sequence is 15 residues long. Trimming left V 1 base short and J 11 bases short, with 16 bases between.